These T cell receptor beta chains were read from a single sample in a study of T cells in Graves' hyperthyroidism and ophthalmopathy. Using its own MiXCR run on the multiplex PCR reads, TCRdb lists one record per CDR3 protein. The sample has over 350,000 distinct CDR3 sequences, over 12% seen once. Sequencing was done on a sample of blood. The receptors derive from a man in his fifties with Graves' ophthalmopathy. Both conserved end residues are part of each CDR3. D genes are given only for firm matches. Rows give clone size only sometimes, using once, few, many, or a class for an expanded clone.

size,V,D,J,DNA,CDR3
few,TRBV3-1,.,TRBJ2-1,TGTGCCAGCAGTAAAACCGGGACACCGAACCTTCCCGAGACCCAGTTCTTC,CASSKTGTPNLPETQFF
many,TRBV2,TRBD2,TRBJ2-1,TGTGCCAGCAGACGGACTAGCGGAGACAATGAGCAGTTCTTC,CASRRTSGDNEQFF
many,TRBV6-1,TRBD2,TRBJ2-1,TGTGCCAGCAGTCCCGGGACTAGCGGGAGGTATGAGCAGTTCTTC,CASSPGTSGRYEQFF
many,TRBV24-1,.,TRBJ2-5,TGTGCCACCAGTGATAAATTGATTCAAGAGACCCAGTACTTC,CATSDKLIQETQYF
many,TRBV11-2,.,TRBJ2-1,TGTGCCAGCAGCTCCGGAAATGGCGGGATCTTCTCCCATGAGCAGTTCTTC,CASSSGNGGIFSHEQFF
.,TRBV27,TRBD2,TRBJ2-7,TGTGCCAGCAGACCCACGCGAGGTGCGGGACTAGCGGCCTCCTACGAGCAGTACTTC,CASRPTRGAGLAASYEQYF
many,TRBV12-3/TRBV12-4,TRBD2,TRBJ2-1,TGTGCCAGCAGTTTAACCAAACTAGCGGGAGCCTACAATGAGCAGTTCTTC,CASSLTKLAGAYNEQFF
few,TRBV5-1,.,TRBJ2-3,TGCGCCAGCAGCCCAACCCCCGGGAGTAGTACAGATACGCAGTATTTT,CASSPTPGSSTDTQYF
many,TRBV13,TRBD1,TRBJ2-2,TGTGCCAGCAGCCAAAGACAGGGGGCGTCGGGGGAGCTGTTTTTT,CASSQRQGASGELFF
few,TRBV20-1,.,TRBJ2-3,TGCAGTGCTAGCCTTGGACTATACACAGATACGCAGTATTTT,CSASLGLYTDTQYF
.,TRBV28,.,TRBJ2-7,TGTGCCAGCAGTTTAACCCAGACAGGAGACTACGAGCAGTACTTC,CASSLTQTGDYEQYF
many,TRBV27,TRBD1,TRBJ1-1,TGTGCCAGCAGCCCAGGGGGAGTGAACACTGAAGCTTTCTTT,CASSPGGVNTEAFF
.,TRBV9,TRBD2,TRBJ2-7,TGTGCCAGCAGCGCCGATAGCGGGAGATTTGACGAGCAGTACTTC,CASSADSGRFDEQYF
.,TRBV5-1,.,TRBJ2-2,TGCGCCAGCAGCTCGCTAGCGTCGAACACCGGGGAGCTGTTTTTT,CASSSLASNTGELFF
many,TRBV20-1,.,TRBJ2-5,TGCAGTGCTTCTCGACAGATCCAAGAGACCCAGTACTTC,CSASRQIQETQYF
many,TRBV20-1,TRBD1,TRBJ2-1,TGCAGTGCTACGGACAGGGGGTGGTACAATGAGCAGTTCTTC,CSATDRGWYNEQFF
many,TRBV6-5,.,TRBJ1-2,TGTGCCAGCAGTTACGGCTATGGCTACACCTTC,CASSYGYGYTF
many,TRBV3-1,.,TRBJ2-7,TGTGCCAGCAGCCAGCCCCGAAGACCTTACGAGCAGTACTTC,CASSQPRRPYEQYF
many,TRBV10-2,.,TRBJ1-5,TGCGCCAGCAGTGAGTCGAACTCCTGGGACGATAGCAATCAGCCCCAGCATTTT,CASSESNSWDDSNQPQHF
many,TRBV6-1,.,TRBJ2-7,TGTGCCAGCAGCGACGTCAGCTACGAGCAGTACTTC,CASSDVSYEQYF
few,TRBV20-1,TRBD1,TRBJ2-1,TGCAGTGCTAAGTCGGGACAGCCCTACAATGAGCAGTTCTTC,CSAKSGQPYNEQFF
many,TRBV2,TRBD1,TRBJ2-7,TGTGCCAGCAGTGTTGACCGGGACAGATTCTACGAGCAGTACTTC,CASSVDRDRFYEQYF
many,TRBV20-1,TRBD1,TRBJ2-7,TGCAGTGCTAGAACCCCCGACCGACAGGGGAGGGAGCAGTACTTC,CSARTPDRQGREQYF
few,TRBV20-1,TRBD1,TRBJ1-2,TGCAGTGCGTGGACAGGGTTACTCGGCTACACCTTC,CSAWTGLLGYTF
many,TRBV30,.,TRBJ1-2,TGTGCCTGGAGTGTACGGGCAGGGGTCGGCTACACCTTC,CAWSVRAGVGYTF
few,TRBV25-1,.,TRBJ1-2,TGTGCCAGCAGTGGGGACTATGGCTACACCTTC,CASSGDYGYTF
many,TRBV3-1,.,TRBJ1-3,TGTGCCAGCAGCCAATTTCCTGGCAGGGTGCAACCTGGAAACACCATATATTTT,CASSQFPGRVQPGNTIYF
few,TRBV6-1,.,TRBJ1-5,TGTGCCAGCACCCCGGGGGGGCAAGGCAATCAGCCCCAGCATTTT,CASTPGGQGNQPQHF
many,TRBV7-3,TRBD2,TRBJ2-5,TGTGCCAGCAGCTTAAGGTGGCGGGAGGGCCAAGAGACCCAGTACTTC,CASSLRWREGQETQYF
many,TRBV30,.,TRBJ2-7,TGTGCCTGGAGTCAGCGTTACGAGCAGTACTTC,CAWSQRYEQYF
many,TRBV7-2,.,TRBJ1-4,TGTGCCAGCAGCTTTGTCCAGCAGAATGAAAAACTGTTTTTT,CASSFVQQNEKLFF
many,TRBV7-8,TRBD2,TRBJ2-1,TGTGCCAGCAGCTGGAGACTAGCGGGCGGCTACAATGAGCAGTTCTTC,CASSWRLAGGYNEQFF
.,TRBV19,TRBD2,TRBJ2-1,TGTGCCAGTAGAAAATGGGAGGGACTAGCGGACAATGAGCAGTTCTTC,CASRKWEGLADNEQFF
many,TRBV7-6,.,TRBJ2-1,TGTGCCAGCAGCTTAGCGACCGGGGTCTTTTACAATGAGCAGTTCTTC,CASSLATGVFYNEQFF
many,TRBV5-1,TRBD2,TRBJ2-7,TGCGCCAGCAGCCCGACTAGCGGGATCTACGAGCAGTACTTC,CASSPTSGIYEQYF
.,TRBV19,.,TRBJ1-1,TGTGCCAGTAGTCCCACACCTAACACTGAAGCTTTCTTT,CASSPTPNTEAFF
many,TRBV7-6,TRBD1,TRBJ2-2,TGTGCCAGCAGCCCTTCGAAACAGGGGTCTTTCAACACCGGGGAGCTGTTTTTT,CASSPSKQGSFNTGELFF
many,TRBV5-6,.,TRBJ2-4,TGTGCCAGCAGCGAACTATCCCCCGGGTGGGAGGCCAAAAACATTCAGTACTTC,CASSELSPGWEAKNIQYF
many,TRBV18,.,TRBJ2-5,TGTGCCAGCTCACCCGGACGGGCGCCACAAGAGACCCAGTACTTC,CASSPGRAPQETQYF
.,TRBV28,.,TRBJ2-3,TGTGCCAGCAGTCCGAATTACGGTGATACGCAGTATTTT,CASSPNYGDTQYF
many,TRBV20-1,.,TRBJ2-2,TGCAGTGCTAGAGCCAGTAACACCGGGGAGCTGTTTTTT,CSARASNTGELFF
few,TRBV28,.,TRBJ2-1,TGTGCCAGCAGTCCCACGGGGACCCGCGCGGTTGAGCAGTTCTTC,CASSPTGTRAVEQFF
.,TRBV7-9,.,TRBJ1-2,TGTGCCAGCAGCTCCTCCTGGGCAGGTGACTATGGCTACACCTTC,CASSSSWAGDYGYTF
many,TRBV24-1,.,TRBJ2-1,TGTGCCACCAGTGGAGTTGGGTTTTTGGGGGGAAATGAGCAGTTCTTC,CATSGVGFLGGNEQFF